The 20 T cell receptor beta chains presented below share a single source sample, sequenced in a study of blood T cell repertoires in COVID-19. Data came from immunoSEQ multiplex PCR; TCRdb stores just in-frame clones and leaves some out. The sample has 150,000 to 200,000 clones, about 75% seen once. The sample comprised peripheral blood. The receptor source for this set is a woman in her seventies with acute or convalescent COVID-19.

V usage is TRBV7-2 and J usage is TRBJ2-1; D call uncertain. Germline CDR1 reads SGHTA; CDR2 reads FQGNSA. V was clipped by 5 bases and J by 0 bases, with 14 bases between them. This CDR3 is 16 amino acids long. The CDR3 coding sequence is TGTGCCAGCAGCGCCGATGAATGGAGCTCCTACAATGAGCAGTTCTTC. The encoded protein is CASSADEWSSYNEQFF.

A single count supports this clone. The chain joins TRBV14 to TRBJ2-1; TRBD2 aligns across 13 bases. The CDR3 extends over 13 amino acids. J gave up 13 bases and V 1 base, and 1 base lay outside the gene matches. Germline CDR1 and CDR2: SGHDN and FVKESK. This chain's CDR3 is CASSQGTSGSQFF. CDR3 nucleotide sequence: TGTGCCAGCAGCCAAGGGACTAGCGGGAGCCAGTTCTTC.

CDR3 coding DNA: TGTGCCAGCAGCTTTTCACCTCTCGGGGGAAACACCATATATTTT. Translated, it gives CASSFSPLGGNTIYF. J is TRBJ1-3 and V is TRBV5-5; D unclear. V was clipped by 2 bases and J by 4 bases, with 13 bases between them. The CDR3 has 15 residues. CDR1 and CDR2 from the germline V gene are SGHKS and YYEKEE (reference sequence).

The chain's CDR3 is CAWSAGTFEKLFF. CDR3 nucleotide sequence: TGTGCCTGGAGCGCCGGGACATTTGAAAAACTGTTTTTT. The V call is TRBV30, the J call TRBJ1-4; a possible D gene is TRBD1 (6 bases). The CDR3 runs to 13 residues. Germline-derived CDR1 and CDR2 are GTSNPN and SVGIG (reference sequence). V lost 3 bases to trimming and J lost 7 bases, with 12 bases between them.

This rearrangement joins TRBV10-3 to TRBJ2-5, with 9 bases identical to TRBD2. The CDR3 is made up of 15 amino acids. The V and J ends lost 2 bases and 1 base, in that order; junction bases with no gene match: 2. CDR1 and CDR2 from the germline V gene are ENHRY and SYGVKD. The CDR3 region is CAISEGAGGQETQYF. CDR3 sequence (DNA): TGTGCCATCAGTGAGGGAGCGGGGGGCCAAGAGACCCAGTACTTC.

The CDR3: CASSQEGTDTGELFF. In nucleotides, the CDR3 is TGTGCCAGCAGCCAAGAAGGGACAGACACCGGGGAGCTGTTTTTT. The genes are TRBV4-2 and TRBJ2-2; 7 positions match TRBD1. The J segment lost 3 bases and the V segment lost 0 bases, leaving 1 base of the junction unmatched. This CDR3 has 15 residues. The germline CDR1 and CDR2 sequences are LGHNA and YNFKEQ.

The chain joins TRBV5-1 to TRBJ2-5; a weak D match, TRBD1 (6 bases). With 4 bases removed from V and 4 bases from J, the gap between germline ends came to 17 bases. The CDR3 is 15 residues long. In germline, CDR1 is SGHRS, CDR2 YFSETQ. In DNA, the CDR3 is TGCGCCAGCAGCCCACAAACAGGGATGGGAGAGACCCAGTACTTC. Its translation: CASSPQTGMGETQYF.

The chain couples TRBV4-1 to TRBJ2-3, with D tentatively TRBD2 (6 bases). Per germline, CDR1 MGHRA and CDR2 YSYEKL. V was clipped by 1 base and J by 8 bases, with 22 bases between them. The CDR3 totals 17 residues. CDR3 region: CASSQAEAEGSRGTQYF. The CDR3 DNA sequence: TGCGCCAGCAGCCAAGCCGAAGCGGAGGGGAGCCGTGGTACGCAGTATTTT.

This clone was seen only a few times. This sequence joins TRBV9 and TRBJ2-7; 7 nucleotides match TRBD1. V shed 2 bases and J 6 bases; nucleotides not matched to a gene: 11. Germline V CDR1 and CDR2: SGDLS, YYNGEE. This CDR3 has 15 amino acids. CDR3 in amino acids: CASSVSETGKGEQYF. CDR3 DNA sequence: TGTGCCAGCAGCGTGTCCGAGACAGGGAAGGGCGAGCAGTACTTC.

The sample holds a few counts of this clone. J is TRBJ1-6 and V is TRBV5-6; D is unclear. The V gene's germline CDR1 is SGHDT and CDR2 YYEEEE. V lost 2 bases and J lost 7, with 10 bases in between. The CDR3 has 14 amino acids. CDR3 DNA: TGTGCCAGCAGCTTCCGTCGGTTAAATTCACCCCTCCACTTT. Its translation is CASSFRRLNSPLHF. Full variable domain (missing parts from reference TRBV5-6 and TRBJ1-6): DAGVTQSPTHLIKTRGQQVTLRCSPKSGHDTVSWYQQALGQGPQFIFQYYEEEERQRGNFPDRFSGHQFPNYSSELNVNALLLGDSALYLCASSFRRLNSPLHFGNGTRLTVT.

The chain recombines TRBV5-4 with TRBJ2-3; 14 nucleotides line up with TRBD2. CDR3 length: 18 amino acids. Germline V CDR1 and CDR2: SGHNT, YYREEE (reference sequence). Trimming at V came to 4 bases and at J to 11 bases, leaving 18 bases not matched to a gene. The CDR3, as DNA: TGTGCCAGCAGCAAGGGACGACTAGCGGGAGGGCCCAGGCATGTGCAGTATTTT. Translated, it gives CASSKGRLAGGPRHVQYF.

The V gene is TRBV6-6, the J gene TRBJ2-1; a weak D match, TRBD1 (5 bases). CDR1 MNHNY and CDR2 SVGAGI come from the germline V gene (reference sequence). CDR3 length: 13 amino acids. V lost 4 bases to trimming and J lost 7 bases, with 11 bases between them. The CDR3 loop is CASSSARTNEQFF. The CDR3, as DNA: TGTGCCAGCAGTTCGGCGCGGACAAATGAGCAGTTCTTC.

The rearrangement uses TRBV7-3 and TRBJ2-2; the match to TRBD2 covers 7 bases. The germline CDR1 and CDR2 sequences are SGHTA and FQGTGA. Trimming cost V 5 bases and J 1 base; bases outside gene matches: 7. This CDR3 comprises 16 residues. As DNA, the CDR3 is TGTGCCAGCAGCCCCCTGCCTAGCGGGAACACCGGGGAGCTGTTTTTT. It yields the protein CASSPLPSGNTGELFF.

The chain carries TRBV10-3 and TRBJ2-7; D remains ambiguous. Germline V gene lookup returns CDR1 ENHRY and CDR2 SYGVKD. Trimming removed 8 bases from V and 2 bases from J, with 10 bases in between. The CDR3 covers 12 residues. The CDR3 DNA sequence: TGTGCCATCGGCCTAGGTACCTACGAGCAGTACTTC. It yields the protein CAIGLGTYEQYF.

This chain joins TRBV30 and TRBJ1-2; possibly TRBD1 for D (6 bases). The CDR3 has 12 amino acids. Germline-derived CDR1 and CDR2 are GTSNPN and SVGIG (reference sequence). With 4 bases removed from V and 4 bases from J, the gap between germline ends came to 10 bases. In DNA, the CDR3 is TGTGCCTGGAACGAACAGGGCTATGGCTACACCTTC. As protein: CAWNEQGYGYTF.

The chain is built from TRBV19 and TRBJ2-5; 7 nucleotides align to TRBD2. The CDR3 is 13 residues long. V lost 7 bases and J lost 4; bases outside the gene matches: 6. Germline loops: CDR1 LNHDA, CDR2 SQIVND (reference sequence). The CDR3 sequence is CASTPAGRETQYF. CDR3 DNA: TGTGCCAGTACGCCAGCGGGAAGAGAGACCCAGTACTTC.

CDR3 sequence (DNA): TGTGCCAGCAGTTTATTCCCTCTAGCGATAGGAGAGCAGTACTTC. Translating gives CASSLFPLAIGEQYF. The chain recombines TRBV27 with TRBJ2-7; the D gene is possibly TRBD2 (6 bases). Germline CDR1 and CDR2: MNHEY and SMNVEV (reference sequence). Between the trimmed V and J ends, which lost 1 base and 7 bases, there was a span of 17 bases. The CDR3 length is 15 residues.

The gene calls are TRBV5-8 and TRBJ2-3, with TRBD1 matching 11 bases. V gave up 0 bases and J gave up 11 bases; unmatched junction bases: 5. Germline CDR1 reads SGHTS; CDR2 reads YDEGEE. This CDR3 contains 14 residues. The CDR3 bases are TGTGCCAGCAGCTTGGGCGGGACAGGGGGACGGCAGTATTTT. It translates to CASSLGGTGGRQYF.

The rearrangement joins TRBV10-2 to TRBJ2-2; 8 bases align to TRBD2. The CDR3 is made up of 14 amino acids. V shed 4 bases, J shed 7 bases, and the junction held 5 bases outside the gene matches. Germline V gene lookup returns CDR1 WSHSY and CDR2 SAAADI. The DNA for the CDR3 is TGCGCCAGCAGTGCGGGACTAGATCACGGGGAGCTGTTTTTT. This translates into CASSAGLDHGELFF.

The chain uses TRBV9 and TRBJ1-5, with D possibly TRBD1 on 6 matching bases. V lost 4 bases and J lost 4, with 15 bases in between. This CDR3 spans 15 amino acids. Per the germline V gene, CDR1 is SGDLS and CDR2 is YYNGEE. The CDR3 nucleotides read TGTGCCAGCAGCCAAACGCCAGGGGTTAATCAGCCCCAGCATTTT. It specifies CASSQTPGVNQPQHF.